One sample yielded the 14 T cell receptor beta chains listed below, sequenced in a study of blood T cell repertoires in COVID-19. Measured with immunoSEQ multiplex PCR; TCRdb has only the in-frame clones, and not every one. The table lists about 370,000 clones, around 89% of them singletons. The specimen sequenced was peripheral blood. These receptors all stem from a woman younger than 45 with COVID-19, enrolled during active disease.

This chain connects TRBV2 to TRBJ1-6; 7 nucleotides agree with TRBD1. This CDR3 spans 15 amino acids. Germline assignment: CDR1 SNHLY and CDR2 FYNNEI. V shed 7 bases and J 4 bases; nucleotides not matched to a gene: 7. CDR3 bases: TGTGCCAGCACCAAGACAGGGTTGTATAATTCACCCCTCCACTTT. Protein sequence: CASTKTGLYNSPLHF. Supplemented by reference TRBV2 and TRBJ1-6, the full variable domain reads EPEVTQTPSHQVTQMGQEVILRCVPISNHLYFYWYRQILGQKVEFLVSFYNNEISEKSEIFDDQFSVERPDGSNFTLKIRSTKLEDSAMYFCASTKTGLYNSPLHFGNGTRLTVT.

V is TRBV20-1 and J is TRBJ2-1; 9 nucleotides match TRBD1. This CDR3 has 11 residues. Losses at the gene ends were 5 bases for V and 9 bases for J; bases not matched to a gene: 2. Germline CDR1 and CDR2: DFQATT and SNEGSKA (reference sequence). CDR3 amino acids: CSAETGGEQFF. CDR3 nucleotides: TGCAGTGCTGAGACAGGGGGTGAGCAGTTCTTC.

This clone was recorded only once. The rearrangement links TRBV9 to TRBJ2-1, with 9 bases fitting TRBD2. With V trimmed by 6 bases and J by 1 base, 5 bases remained unmatched. The CDR3 loop spans 15 amino acids. The V gene's germline CDR1 is SGDLS and CDR2 YYNGEE. CDR3 sequence (DNA): TGTGCCAGCACACGGAGCGGGGGGTCCTACAATGAGCAGTTCTTC. This codes for CASTRSGGSYNEQFF.

The chain employs TRBV28 and TRBJ1-2, with TRBD1 as a possible D gene (6 bases). Germline V gene lookup returns CDR1 MDHEN and CDR2 SYDVKM. The CDR3 consists of 14 residues. The V end lost 2 bases, the J end lost 8 bases, and 15 bases lay between the germline ends. The CDR3 loop is CASSLGTGLRGYTF. The CDR3, as DNA: TGTGCCAGCAGTTTAGGTACAGGGCTAAGGGGCTACACCTTC.

The chain joins TRBV3-1 (or the pseudogene TRBV3-2) to TRBJ1-5; D not certain. This CDR3 contains 13 residues. Germline CDR1 and CDR2: LGHDT and YNNKEL (reference sequence). Trimming stripped 5 bases from V and 0 bases from J, with 5 bases between. The CDR3 protein is CASSRDSNQPQHF. The CDR3, as DNA: TGTGCCAGCAGCAGAGATAGCAATCAGCCCCAGCATTTT.

The chain links TRBV6-1 to TRBJ2-1; TRBD2 matches at 10 bases. The CDR3 spans 15 residues. V lost 3 bases, J lost 6 bases, and 5 bases stayed unmatched. CDR1 is MNHNS, CDR2 SASEGT, per germline. The CDR3 sequence is CASSDLSGGANEQFF. The DNA for the CDR3 is TGTGCCAGCAGTGATTTGAGCGGGGGGGCCAATGAGCAGTTCTTC.

This clone appeared a single time. In DNA form, the CDR3 reads TGTGCCAGCAGTTTGGGCAGCGGGGGGAGCACAGATACGCAGTATTTT. It encodes CASSLGSGGSTDTQYF. The V and J genes are TRBV27 and TRBJ2-3, with 9 bases identical to TRBD2. This CDR3 region has 16 residues. Germline trimming cut 3 bases from V and 0 bases from J; bases unmatched to any gene: 4. Germline V gene data show CDR1 as MNHEY and CDR2 as SMNVEV (reference sequence).

V and J are TRBV19 and TRBJ2-1; 9 bases are shared with TRBD1. This CDR3 is 16 amino acids long. J was trimmed by 5 bases and V by 3 bases; bases with no gene match: 8. Germline CDR1 and CDR2: LNHDA and SQIVND (reference sequence). CDR3 nucleotides: TGTGCCAGTAGTATTCACAGGGGGCGCCCCGACAATGAGCAGTTCTTC. This codes for CASSIHRGRPDNEQFF.

V usage is TRBV10-3 and J usage is TRBJ2-2, with D possibly being TRBD1 (5 bases). Germline lookup yields CDR1 ENHRY and CDR2 SYGVKD. Between the trimmed V and J ends, which lost 0 bases and 7 bases, there was a span of 24 bases. The CDR3 spans 19 residues. CDR3 bases: TGTGCCATCAGTGAGTCGACGGTAGCCTCTTGGGGCGAGAGCGGGGAGCTGTTTTTT. This encodes CAISESTVASWGESGELFF.

The gene calls are TRBV7-6 and TRBJ1-5; 8 positions match TRBD1. The CDR3 consists of 14 residues. With 4 bases clipped from V and 2 bases from J, the junction kept 1 base outside the gene matches. Looked up from germline, CDR1 is SGHVS and CDR2 is FNYEAQ. The CDR3 spells CASSSGQGNQPQHF. The CDR3 DNA reads TGTGCCAGCAGCTCGGGACAGGGCAATCAGCCCCAGCATTTT.

This chain uses TRBV4-3 with TRBJ2-7; TRBD1 matches at 8 bases. The CDR3 is 15 amino acids. In germline, CDR1 is LGHNA, CDR2 YSLEER. V was clipped by 1 base and J by 4 bases; unmatched bases: 6. The CDR3 DNA is TGCGCCAGCAGCCAAGCTTTAGGACAGGGTTACGAGCAGTACGTC. Translation gives CASSQALGQGYEQYV.

V is TRBV18 and J is TRBJ1-1; possible D gene TRBD1, 5 bases. Deletions cut 3 bases from V and 6 bases from J, with 17 bases between. Germline lookup yields CDR1 KGHSH and CDR2 LQKENI. CDR3 length: 15 amino acids. CDR3 DNA: TGTGCCAGCTCACCCCGGGGGAGGGAATTGGCTGAAGCTTTCTTT. Translating gives CASSPRGRELAEAFF.

Of note for this clone: Different DNA sequences within this sample yield the same CDR3. This chain uses TRBV19 with TRBJ1-2; TRBD1 agrees at 12 bases. The V gene end was trimmed by 6 bases and the J gene end by 2 bases; junction bases not matched to a gene: 1. From germline, CDR1 is LNHDA and CDR2 SQIVND (reference sequence). This CDR3 is built from 14 residues. In DNA, the CDR3 is TGTGCCAGTAGCGGGACAGGGGGCAACTATGGCTACACCTTC. Translating gives CASSGTGGNYGYTF.

This chain uses TRBV5-6 with TRBJ2-5; 9 positions match TRBD2. The CDR3 runs 14 residues. Looked up from germline, CDR1 is SGHDT and CDR2 is YYEEEE. J lost 5 bases, V lost 4 bases, and 6 bases had no gene match. The CDR3 DNA is TGTGCCAGCAGCCGCGGACTAGCGTCGGAGACCCAGTACTTC. The encoded protein is CASSRGLASETQYF.